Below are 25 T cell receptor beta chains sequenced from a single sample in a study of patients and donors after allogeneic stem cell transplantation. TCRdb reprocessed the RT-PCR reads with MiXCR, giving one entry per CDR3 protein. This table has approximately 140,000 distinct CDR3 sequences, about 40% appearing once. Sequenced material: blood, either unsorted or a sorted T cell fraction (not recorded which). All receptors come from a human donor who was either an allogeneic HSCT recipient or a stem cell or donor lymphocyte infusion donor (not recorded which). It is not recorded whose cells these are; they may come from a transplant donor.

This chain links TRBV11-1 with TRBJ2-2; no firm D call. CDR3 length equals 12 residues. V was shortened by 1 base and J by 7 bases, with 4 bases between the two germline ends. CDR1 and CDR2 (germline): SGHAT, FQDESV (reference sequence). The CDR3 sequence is CASSLDHGELFF. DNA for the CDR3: TGTGCCAGCAGCTTAGACCACGGGGAGCTGTTTTTT.

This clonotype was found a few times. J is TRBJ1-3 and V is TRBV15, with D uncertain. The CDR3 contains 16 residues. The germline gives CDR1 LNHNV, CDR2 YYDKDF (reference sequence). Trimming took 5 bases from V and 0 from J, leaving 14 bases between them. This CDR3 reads CATSAPGIFSGNTIYF. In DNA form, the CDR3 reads TGTGCCACCAGCGCCCCAGGAATATTCTCTGGAAACACCATATATTTT. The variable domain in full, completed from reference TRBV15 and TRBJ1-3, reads DAMVIQNPRYQVTQFGKPVTLSCSQTLNHNVMYWYQQKSSQAPKLLFHYYDKDFNNEADTPDNFQSRRPNTSFCFLDIRSPGLGDTAMYLCATSAPGIFSGNTIYFGEGSWLTVV.

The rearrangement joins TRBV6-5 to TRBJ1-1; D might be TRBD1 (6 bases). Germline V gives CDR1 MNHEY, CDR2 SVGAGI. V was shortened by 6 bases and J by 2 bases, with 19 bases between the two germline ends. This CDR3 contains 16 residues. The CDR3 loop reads CASRPELGALNTEAFF. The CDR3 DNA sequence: TGTGCCAGCAGGCCGGAGTTGGGGGCGCTAAACACTGAAGCTTTCTTT.

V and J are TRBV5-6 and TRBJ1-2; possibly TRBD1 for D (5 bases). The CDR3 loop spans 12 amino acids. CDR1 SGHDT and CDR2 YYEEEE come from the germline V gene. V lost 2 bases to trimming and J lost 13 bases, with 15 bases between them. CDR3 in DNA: TGTGCCAGCAGCTTAACAGGATTCGTGGGCACCTTC. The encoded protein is CASSLTGFVGTF.

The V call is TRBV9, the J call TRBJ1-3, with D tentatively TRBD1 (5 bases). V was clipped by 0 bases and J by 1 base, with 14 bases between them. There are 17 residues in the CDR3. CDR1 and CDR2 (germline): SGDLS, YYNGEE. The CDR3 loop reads CASSVGGRAPSGNTIYF. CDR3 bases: TGTGCCAGCAGCGTAGGCGGCAGGGCCCCTTCTGGAAACACCATATATTTT.

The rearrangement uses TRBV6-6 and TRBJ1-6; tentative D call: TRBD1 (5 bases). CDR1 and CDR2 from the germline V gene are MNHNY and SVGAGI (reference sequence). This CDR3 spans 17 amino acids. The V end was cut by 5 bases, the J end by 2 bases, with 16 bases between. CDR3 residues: CASSTRTGPPYNSPLHF. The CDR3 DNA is TGTGCCAGCAGTACCCGCACGGGGCCCCCCTATAATTCACCCCTCCACTTT.

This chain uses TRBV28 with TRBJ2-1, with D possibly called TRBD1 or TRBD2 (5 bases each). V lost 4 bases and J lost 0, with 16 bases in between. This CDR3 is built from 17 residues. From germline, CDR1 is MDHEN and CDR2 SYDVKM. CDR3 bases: TGTGCCAGCAGTTGGGGCCTTTTAGGGAGCTCCTACAATGAGCAGTTCTTC. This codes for CASSWGLLGSSYNEQFF.

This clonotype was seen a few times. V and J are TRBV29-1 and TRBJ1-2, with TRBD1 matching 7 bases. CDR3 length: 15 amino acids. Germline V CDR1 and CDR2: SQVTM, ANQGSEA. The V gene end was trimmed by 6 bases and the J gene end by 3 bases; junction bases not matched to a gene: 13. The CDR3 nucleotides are TGCAGCGTAGAACTACAGGGGTGGTATGACTATGGCTACACCTTC. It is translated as CSVELQGWYDYGYTF.

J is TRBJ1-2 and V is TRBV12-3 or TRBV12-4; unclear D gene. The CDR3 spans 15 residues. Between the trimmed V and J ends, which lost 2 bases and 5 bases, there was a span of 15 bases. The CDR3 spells CASSLSLSVPYGYTF. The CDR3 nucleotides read TGTGCCAGCAGTTTATCCTTATCAGTCCCGTATGGCTACACCTTC.

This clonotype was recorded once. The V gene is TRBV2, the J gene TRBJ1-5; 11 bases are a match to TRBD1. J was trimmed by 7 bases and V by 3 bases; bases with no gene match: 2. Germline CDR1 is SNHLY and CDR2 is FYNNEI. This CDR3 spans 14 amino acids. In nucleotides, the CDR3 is TGTGCCAGCAGTGATAGGACAGGGGGCCAGCCCCAGCATTTT. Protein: CASSDRTGGQPQHF. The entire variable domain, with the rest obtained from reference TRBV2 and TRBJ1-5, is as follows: EPEVTQTPSHQVTQMGQEVILRCVPISNHLYFYWYRQILGQKVEFLVSFYNNEISEKSEIFDDQFSVERPDGSNFTLKIRSTKLEDSAMYFCASSDRTGGQPQHFGDGTRLSIL.

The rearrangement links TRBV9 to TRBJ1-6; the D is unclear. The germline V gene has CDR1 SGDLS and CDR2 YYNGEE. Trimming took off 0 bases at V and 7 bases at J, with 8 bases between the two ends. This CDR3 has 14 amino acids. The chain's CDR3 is CASSVDQENSPLHF. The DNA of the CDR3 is TGTGCCAGCAGCGTAGATCAGGAAAATTCACCCCTCCACTTT.

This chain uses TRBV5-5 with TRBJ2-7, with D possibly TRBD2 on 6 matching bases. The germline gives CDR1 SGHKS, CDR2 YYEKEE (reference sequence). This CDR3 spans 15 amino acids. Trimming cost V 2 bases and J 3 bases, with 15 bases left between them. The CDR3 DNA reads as TGTGCCAGCAGCTTCGGGACTTCTATAAGCTACGAGCAGTACGTC. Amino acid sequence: CASSFGTSISYEQYV.

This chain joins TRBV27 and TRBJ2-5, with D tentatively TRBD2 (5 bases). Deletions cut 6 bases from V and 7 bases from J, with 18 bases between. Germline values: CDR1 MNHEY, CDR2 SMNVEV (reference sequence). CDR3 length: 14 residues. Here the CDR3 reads CASSPASPPSTQYF. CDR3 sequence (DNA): TGTGCCAGCAGCCCGGCTAGCCCCCCGTCGACCCAGTACTTC.

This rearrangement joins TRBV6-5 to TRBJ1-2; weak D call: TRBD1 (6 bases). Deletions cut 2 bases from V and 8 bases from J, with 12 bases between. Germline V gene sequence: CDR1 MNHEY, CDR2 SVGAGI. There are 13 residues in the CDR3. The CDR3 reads CASSYLKQGGYTF. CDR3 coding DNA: TGTGCCAGCAGTTACCTCAAACAGGGAGGCTACACCTTC.

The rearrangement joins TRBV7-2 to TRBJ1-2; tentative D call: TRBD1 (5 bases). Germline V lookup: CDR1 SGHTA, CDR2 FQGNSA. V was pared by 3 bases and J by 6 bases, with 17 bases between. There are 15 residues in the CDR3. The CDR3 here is CASSFLVGGLDGYTF. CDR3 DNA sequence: TGTGCCAGCAGCTTTTTGGTGGGGGGATTGGATGGCTACACCTTC.

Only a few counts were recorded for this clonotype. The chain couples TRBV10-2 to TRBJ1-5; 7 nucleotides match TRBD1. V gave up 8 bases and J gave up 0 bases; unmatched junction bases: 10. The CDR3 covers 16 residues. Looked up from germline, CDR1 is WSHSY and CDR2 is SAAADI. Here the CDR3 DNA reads TGCGCCAGCGGAACGGGACAGCTTTATAGCAATCAGCCCCAGCATTTT. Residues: CASGTGQLYSNQPQHF.

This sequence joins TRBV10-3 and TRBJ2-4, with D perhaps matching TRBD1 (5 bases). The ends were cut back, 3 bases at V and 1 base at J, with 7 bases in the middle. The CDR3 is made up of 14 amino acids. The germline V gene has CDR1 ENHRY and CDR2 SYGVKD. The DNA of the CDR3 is TGTGCCATCAGTGACAGGGCGGCCAAAAACATTCAGTACTTC. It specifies CAISDRAAKNIQYF.

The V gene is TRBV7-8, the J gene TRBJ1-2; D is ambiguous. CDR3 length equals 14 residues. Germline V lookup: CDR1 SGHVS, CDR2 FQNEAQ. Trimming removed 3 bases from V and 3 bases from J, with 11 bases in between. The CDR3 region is CASSFFGVDYGYTF. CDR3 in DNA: TGTGCCAGCAGCTTTTTCGGGGTTGACTATGGCTACACCTTC.

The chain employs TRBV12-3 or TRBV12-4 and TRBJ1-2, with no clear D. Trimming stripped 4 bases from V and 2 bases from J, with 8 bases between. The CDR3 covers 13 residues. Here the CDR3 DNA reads TGTGCCAGCAGTTCGACACCGAACTATGGCTACACCTTC. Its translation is CASSSTPNYGYTF.

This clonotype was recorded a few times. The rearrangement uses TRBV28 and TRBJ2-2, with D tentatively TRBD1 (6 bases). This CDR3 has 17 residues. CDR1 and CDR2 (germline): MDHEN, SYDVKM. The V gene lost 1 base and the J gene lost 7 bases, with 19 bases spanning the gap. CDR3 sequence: CASSLYRETIAIGELFF. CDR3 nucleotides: TGTGCCAGCAGTTTATACAGGGAAACCATCGCGATCGGGGAGCTGTTTTTT.

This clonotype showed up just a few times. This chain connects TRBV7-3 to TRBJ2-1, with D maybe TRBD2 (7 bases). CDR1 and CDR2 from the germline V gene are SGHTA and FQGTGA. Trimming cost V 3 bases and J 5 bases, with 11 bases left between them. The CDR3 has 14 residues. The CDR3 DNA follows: TGTGCCAGCAGCTTGCGGGGGCGAGACAATGAGCAGTTCTTC. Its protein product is CASSLRGRDNEQFF.

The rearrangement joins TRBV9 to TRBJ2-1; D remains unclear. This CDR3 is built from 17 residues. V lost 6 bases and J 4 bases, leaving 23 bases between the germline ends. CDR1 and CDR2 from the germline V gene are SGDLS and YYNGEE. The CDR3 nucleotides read TGTGCCAGCACCCTAGAGATACCCCAACTAACATACAATGAGCAGTTCTTC. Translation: CASTLEIPQLTYNEQFF.

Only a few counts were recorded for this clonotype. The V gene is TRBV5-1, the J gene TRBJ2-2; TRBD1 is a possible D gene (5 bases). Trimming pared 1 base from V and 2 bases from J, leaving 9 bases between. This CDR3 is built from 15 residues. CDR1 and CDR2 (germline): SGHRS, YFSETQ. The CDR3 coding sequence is TGCGCCAGCAGCTTGAACAGGATCAACACCGGGGAGCTGTTTTTT. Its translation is CASSLNRINTGELFF.

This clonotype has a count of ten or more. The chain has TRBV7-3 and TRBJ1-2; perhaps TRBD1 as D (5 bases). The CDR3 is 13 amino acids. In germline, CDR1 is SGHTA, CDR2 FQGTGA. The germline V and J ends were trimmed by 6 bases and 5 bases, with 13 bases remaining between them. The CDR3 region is CASSPGTEYGYTF. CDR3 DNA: TGTGCCAGCAGTCCGGGGACGGAGTATGGCTACACCTTC.

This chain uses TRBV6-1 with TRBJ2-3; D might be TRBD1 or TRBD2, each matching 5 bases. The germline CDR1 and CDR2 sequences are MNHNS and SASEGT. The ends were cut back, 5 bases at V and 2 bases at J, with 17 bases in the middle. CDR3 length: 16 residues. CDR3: CASSFGRGRDTDTQYF. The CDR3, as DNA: TGTGCCAGCAGTTTTGGTCGGGGCAGGGACACAGATACGCAGTATTTT.